The rows below give T cell receptor beta chains drawn from one sample of a study of blood T cell repertoires in COVID-19. Using immunoSEQ multiplex PCR, the repertoire was profiled, and TCRdb retains in-frame clones only, with some absent. Here the sample spans just under 350,000 clones, roughly 90% being singletons. The sequenced sample was peripheral blood. These TCRs come from a woman in her 70s with COVID-19, enrolled during active disease. CDR3s include the opening cysteine and the closing phenylalanine or tryptophan. A D gene is named only where the DNA matches it firmly. Part of the rows lack a size; the others show once, few, many or a class for expanded clones.

abundance: .
d_gene: TRBD2
j_gene: TRBJ2-5
v_gene: TRBV6-5
CDR3aa: CASISSGGTRMTQYF
CDR3nt: TGTGCCAGCATTTCAAGCGGGGGGACCCGTATGACCCAGTACTTC

abundance: .
d_gene: .
j_gene: TRBJ1-1
v_gene: TRBV24-1
CDR3aa: CATSDSFSTEAFF
CDR3nt: TGTGCCACCAGTGATTCGTTCTCCACTGAAGCTTTCTTT

abundance: few
d_gene: .
j_gene: TRBJ1-5
v_gene: TRBV2
CDR3aa: CASSAEGGSNQPQHF
CDR3nt: TGTGCCAGCAGCGCCGAAGGGGGTAGCAATCAGCCCCAGCATTTT

abundance: .
d_gene: .
j_gene: TRBJ1-1
v_gene: TRBV13
CDR3aa: CASSLKGTTGRAFF
CDR3nt: TGTGCCAGCAGCTTAAAGGGGACAACCGGGAGGGCTTTCTTT

abundance: .
d_gene: .
j_gene: TRBJ2-1
v_gene: TRBV7-9
CDR3aa: CASAAGSRGLFSFF
CDR3nt: TGTGCCAGCGCCGCCGGAAGCCGGGGACTCTTTTCGTTCTTC

abundance: .
d_gene: .
j_gene: TRBJ2-5
v_gene: TRBV24-1
CDR3aa: CATSDFTGEETQYF
CDR3nt: TGTGCCACCAGTGATTTCACAGGCGAAGAGACCCAGTACTTC

abundance: .
d_gene: .
j_gene: TRBJ1-5
v_gene: TRBV4-3
CDR3aa: CASSQEYRVSYSNQPQHF
CDR3nt: TGCGCCAGCAGCCAAGAGTACAGGGTGAGCTATAGCAATCAGCCCCAGCATTTT

abundance: .
d_gene: .
j_gene: TRBJ1-1
v_gene: TRBV19
CDR3aa: CASSITPQWNTEAFF
CDR3nt: TGTGCCAGTAGTATTACCCCTCAGTGGAACACTGAAGCTTTCTTT

abundance: .
d_gene: .
j_gene: TRBJ1-5
v_gene: TRBV28
CDR3aa: CASQNTGNQPQHF
CDR3nt: TGTGCCAGCCAAAATACAGGGAATCAGCCCCAGCATTTT

abundance: .
d_gene: TRBD1
j_gene: TRBJ1-5
v_gene: TRBV24-1
CDR3aa: CATSDPLQGAGNQPQHF
CDR3nt: TGTGCCACCAGTGACCCGTTACAGGGGGCAGGCAATCAGCCCCAGCATTTT

abundance: .
d_gene: .
j_gene: TRBJ1-2
v_gene: TRBV5-1
CDR3aa: CASSYTGPNGYTF
CDR3nt: TGCGCCAGCAGCTATACAGGGCCCAATGGCTACACCTTC

abundance: .
d_gene: TRBD2
j_gene: TRBJ2-7
v_gene: TRBV6-2/TRBV6-3
CDR3aa: CASSYTSGSEQYF
CDR3nt: TGTGCCAGCAGTTATACTAGCGGGAGCGAGCAGTACTTC

abundance: .
d_gene: .
j_gene: TRBJ1-1
v_gene: TRBV19
CDR3aa: CASSIGQDTEAFF
CDR3nt: TGTGCCAGTAGTATAGGCCAGGACACTGAAGCTTTCTTT

abundance: .
d_gene: .
j_gene: TRBJ1-4
v_gene: TRBV5-1
CDR3aa: CASSQDTDATNEKLFF
CDR3nt: TGCGCCAGCAGCCAGGACACCGATGCAACTAATGAAAAACTGTTTTTT